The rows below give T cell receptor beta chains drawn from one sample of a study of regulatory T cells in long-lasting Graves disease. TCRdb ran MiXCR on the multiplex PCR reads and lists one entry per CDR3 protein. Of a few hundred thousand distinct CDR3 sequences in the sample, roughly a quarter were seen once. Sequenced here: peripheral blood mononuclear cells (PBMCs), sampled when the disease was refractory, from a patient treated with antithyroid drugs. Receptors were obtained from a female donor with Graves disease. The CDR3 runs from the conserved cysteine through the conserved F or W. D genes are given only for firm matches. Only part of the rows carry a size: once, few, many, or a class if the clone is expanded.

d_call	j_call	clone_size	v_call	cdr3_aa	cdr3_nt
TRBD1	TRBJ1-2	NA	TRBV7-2	CASSADRGNYGYTF	TGTGCCAGCAGCGCGGACAGGGGAAACTATGGCTACACCTTC
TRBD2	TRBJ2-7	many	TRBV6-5	CASSYPVESAGVYEQYF	TGTGCCAGCAGTTACCCCGTGGAGAGCGCGGGAGTTTACGAGCAGTACTTC
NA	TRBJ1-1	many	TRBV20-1	CSARDWDSNTEAFF	TGCAGTGCTAGAGATTGGGATTCGAACACTGAAGCTTTCTTT
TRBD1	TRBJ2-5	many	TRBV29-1	CSVATGGTQETQYF	TGCAGCGTTGCGACAGGGGGGACTCAAGAGACCCAGTACTTC
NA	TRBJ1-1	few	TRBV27	CASRPTLNTEAFF	TGTGCCAGCAGACCTACATTGAACACTGAAGCTTTCTTT
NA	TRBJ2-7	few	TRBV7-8	CASSPRVIYEQYF	TGTGCCAGCAGCCCGAGGGTAATCTACGAGCAGTACTTC
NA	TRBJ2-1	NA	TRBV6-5	CASSYGGNNEQFF	TGTGCCAGCAGTTACGGGGGGAACAATGAGCAGTTCTTC
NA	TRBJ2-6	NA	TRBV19	CASSPQQGPTFSGANVLTF	TGTGCCAGTAGTCCACAACAGGGTCCCACCTTCTCTGGGGCCAACGTCCTGACTTTC
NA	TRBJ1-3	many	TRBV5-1	CASSLRPLDSGNTIYF	TGCGCCAGCAGCTTGCGTCCCTTGGACTCTGGAAACACCATATATTTT
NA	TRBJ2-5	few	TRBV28	CASRKTGSMTQYF	TGTGCCAGCCGGAAGACTGGCTCTATGACCCAGTACTTC
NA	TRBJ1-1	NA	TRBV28	CASSFATTEAFF	TGTGCCAGCAGTTTTGCAACAACTGAAGCTTTCTTT
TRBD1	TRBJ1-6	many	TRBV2	CASSEGQVEGSPLHF	TGTGCCAGCAGTGAGGGACAGGTCGAAGGTTCACCCCTCCACTTT
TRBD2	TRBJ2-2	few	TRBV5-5	CASSSGLAGPNTGELFF	TGTGCCAGCAGCTCTGGACTAGCGGGACCGAACACCGGGGAGCTGTTTTTT
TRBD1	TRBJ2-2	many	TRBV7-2	CASSPPGQLTGELFF	TGTGCCAGCAGCCCACCGGGACAGTTGACCGGGGAGCTGTTTTTT
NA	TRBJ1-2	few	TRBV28	CASRPLPRSGYTF	TGTGCCAGCAGGCCTCTTCCCCGCTCCGGCTACACCTTC
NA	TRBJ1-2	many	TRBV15	CATSRDRGKSNGYTF	TGTGCCACCAGCAGAGATCGGGGGAAGAGTAATGGCTACACCTTC
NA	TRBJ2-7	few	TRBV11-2	CASSDYGGLSYEQYF	TGTGCCAGCAGCGACTATGGGGGGTTATCCTACGAGCAGTACTTC
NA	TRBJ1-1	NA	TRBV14	CASSQDRGLFF	TGTGCCAGCAGCCAAGACCGCGGGCTTTTCTTT
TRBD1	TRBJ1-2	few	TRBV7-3	CASSLGGQGHGYTF	TGTGCCAGCAGCCTCGGGGGACAGGGACATGGCTACACCTTC
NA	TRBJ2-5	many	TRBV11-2	CASSFGNRETQYF	TGTGCCAGCAGCTTTGGGAATCGAGAGACCCAGTACTTC
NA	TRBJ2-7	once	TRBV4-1	CASSQGPIVYEQYF	TGCGCCAGCAGCCAAGGCCCTATCGTCTACGAGCAGTACTTC
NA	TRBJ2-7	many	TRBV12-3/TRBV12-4	CASSLSGLGGEQYF	TGTGCCAGCAGTTTATCAGGATTAGGAGGGGAGCAGTACTTC
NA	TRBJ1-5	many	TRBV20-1	CSASNPGRGGQPQHF	TGCAGTGCTAGCAATCCGGGACGCGGAGGTCAGCCCCAGCATTTT
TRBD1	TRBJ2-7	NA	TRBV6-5	CASSYFAGQGYEQYF	TGTGCCAGCAGTTACTTTGCGGGACAGGGTTACGAGCAGTACTTC
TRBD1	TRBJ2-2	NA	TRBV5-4	CASSLEQGSTGELFF	TGTGCCAGCAGCTTGGAACAGGGGAGCACCGGGGAGCTGTTTTTT
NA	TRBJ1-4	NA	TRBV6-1	CASRRTTTNEKLFF	TGTGCCAGCAGAAGGACAACAACTAATGAAAAACTGTTTTTT
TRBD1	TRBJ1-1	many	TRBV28	CASTLSGGWTEAFF	TGTGCCAGCACCCTTTCAGGGGGATGGACTGAAGCTTTCTTT
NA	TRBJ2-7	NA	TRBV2	CASRLYPGDEQYF	TGTGCCAGCAGGCTCTATCCAGGGGACGAGCAGTACTTC
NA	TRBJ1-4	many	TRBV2	CASSELVIAEKLFF	TGTGCCAGCAGTGAGTTGGTAATCGCTGAAAAACTGTTTTTT
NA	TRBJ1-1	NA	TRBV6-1	CASSAPRGSSNTEAFF	TGTGCCAGCAGTGCCCCGCGCGGGAGTTCTAACACTGAAGCTTTCTTT
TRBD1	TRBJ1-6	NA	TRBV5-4	CAMGQGAQGYNSPLHF	TGTGCCATGGGTCAGGGGGCGCAAGGATATAATTCACCCCTCCACTTT
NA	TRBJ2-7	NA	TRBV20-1	CSASPHSNLARSSYEQYF	TGCAGTGCTAGCCCCCACTCTAACTTAGCGAGGAGCTCCTACGAGCAGTACTTC
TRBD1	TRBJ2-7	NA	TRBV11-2	CASSHGQGNYEQYF	TGTGCCAGCAGTCATGGACAGGGAAACTACGAGCAGTACTTC
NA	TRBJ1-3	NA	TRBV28	CASSSGGTPISGNTIYF	TGTGCCAGCAGTTCGGGGGGTACCCCCATCTCTGGAAACACCATATATTTT
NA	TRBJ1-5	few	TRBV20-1	CSASAGIGNSNQPQHF	TGCAGTGCTTCCGCGGGGATCGGTAACAGCAATCAGCCCCAGCATTTT
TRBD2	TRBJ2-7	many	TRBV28	CASSGNGGRAGQGYEQYF	TGTGCCAGCAGTGGAAACGGCGGGAGGGCCGGCCAGGGGTACGAGCAGTACTTC
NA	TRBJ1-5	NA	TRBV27	CASSLSRSNQPQHF	TGTGCCAGCAGTTTGTCGCGTAGCAATCAGCCCCAGCATTTT
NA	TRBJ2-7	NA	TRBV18	CASSFEGSPYEQYF	TGTGCCAGCTCATTTGAAGGGAGCCCCTACGAGCAGTACTTC
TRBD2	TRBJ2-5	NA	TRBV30	CAYRLADFQETQYF	TGTGCATATCGACTAGCGGACTTCCAAGAGACCCAGTACTTC
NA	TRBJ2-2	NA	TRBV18	CASSPWVTGELFF	TGTGCCAGCTCTCCCTGGGTCACCGGGGAGCTGTTTTTT
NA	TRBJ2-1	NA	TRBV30	CAWSTQTGGQFF	TGTGCCTGGAGTACCCAAACGGGCGGGCAGTTCTTC
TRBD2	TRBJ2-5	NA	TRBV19	CASSNGLAGGEETQYF	TGTGCCAGTAGTAACGGACTAGCGGGAGGGGAAGAGACCCAGTACTTC
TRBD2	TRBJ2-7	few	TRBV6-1	CASSRLAGGPFSYEQYF	TGTGCCAGCAGTAGGCTAGCGGGAGGACCCTTCTCCTACGAGCAGTACTTC
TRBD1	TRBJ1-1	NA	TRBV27	CASSSGQLLYTEAFF	TGTGCCAGCAGCTCGGGACAGCTTCTGTACACTGAAGCTTTCTTT